This T cell receptor beta chain came from a study of T cells in Graves' hyperthyroidism and ophthalmopathy. Overall study findings and caveats: Most thyroid clonotypes with frequency above 0.001 were detected in blood. From stable hyperthyroidism, ophthalmopathy was set apart by a 13 V-J model.

Germline CDR1 and CDR2: SGHDT and YYEEEE. CDR3 length: 13 amino acids. Between the trimmed V and J ends, which lost 3 bases and 8 bases, there was a span of 14 bases. Enrolled ophthalmopathy patients presented with a Clinical Activity Score of at least 3, a NOSPECS grade of at least 4, and disease duration under 3 months. RNA transcripts were the template for amplifying TCR beta CDR3 regions. The study used the HTBI primer set for a first-round RT-PCR of the TCR CDR3. Each CDR3 protein gets one entry after TCRdb re-called the multiplex PCR reads with MiXCR. The sample contains over 350,000 distinct CDR3 sequences, about a fifth of which appear only once. This clonotype was observed a few times. Its matching antigen is unknown.

The material sequenced was blood. This rearrangement joins TRBV5-6 to TRBJ1-2; D gene ambiguous. The receptor was derived from a man aged 18 to 35 with Graves' ophthalmopathy. CDR3 sequence: CASSSAALRGYTF. The CDR3 coding sequence is TGTGCCAGCAGCTCCGCGGCCCTTCGGGGCTACACCTTC.